A selection of T cell receptor beta chains follows, all from one sample in a study of metastatic and nonmetastatic thyroid tumors. TCRdb re-clonotyped the PCR reads via MiXCR. The data hold roughly 81,000 clones, with approximately 9% observed a single time. Specimen: blood. These receptors were collected from a female donor with papillary thyroid cancer or a benign thyroid nodule (not recorded which). Some clones in this sample may be carry-over from other donors' samples. CDR3s include the opening cysteine and the closing phenylalanine or tryptophan. Fields, in order: D gene, J gene, V gene, clone size, CDR3 DNA, CDR3 protein. A D gene is named only where the DNA matches it firmly. Clone size is shown for a subset of rows, as once, few, many or a class of expanded clone.

d_call: NA
j_call: TRBJ2-7
v_call: TRBV2
clone_size: many
cdr3_nt: TGTGCCAGCTGTAGGGGACTCCAGTACGAGCAGTACTTC
cdr3_aa: CASCRGLQYEQYF

d_call: NA
j_call: TRBJ2-5
v_call: TRBV7-3
clone_size: NA
cdr3_nt: TGTGCCAGCAGCCCTGGACCCCAAGAGACCCAGTACTTC
cdr3_aa: CASSPGPQETQYF

d_call: TRBD2
j_call: TRBJ2-5
v_call: TRBV6-1
clone_size: many
cdr3_nt: TGTGCCAGCAGTGAGACTAGCGGGGGCCAAGAGACCCAGTACTTC
cdr3_aa: CASSETSGGQETQYF

d_call: NA
j_call: TRBJ1-5
v_call: TRBV19
clone_size: many
cdr3_nt: TGTGCCAGTATCGACAGGCTCGGGCATTATAGCAATCAGCCCCAGCATTTT
cdr3_aa: CASIDRLGHYSNQPQHF

d_call: NA
j_call: TRBJ2-1
v_call: TRBV24-1
clone_size: many
cdr3_nt: TGTGCCACCAGTGATTTGCCTCCGGGAAAGGGGTCCTACAATGAGCAGTTCTTC
cdr3_aa: CATSDLPPGKGSYNEQFF

d_call: TRBD2
j_call: TRBJ2-1
v_call: TRBV20-1
clone_size: many
cdr3_nt: TGCAGTGCTAGAGATTGGGCTAGCGGGGGATCCACCAATGAGCAGTTCTTC
cdr3_aa: CSARDWASGGSTNEQFF

d_call: TRBD1
j_call: TRBJ2-2
v_call: TRBV5-1
clone_size: many
cdr3_nt: TGCGCCAGCAGCCGCTTAGGGGGCCCGAACACCGGGGAGCTGTTTTTT
cdr3_aa: CASSRLGGPNTGELFF

d_call: NA
j_call: TRBJ2-2
v_call: TRBV7-2
clone_size: many
cdr3_nt: TGTGCCAGCAGCCCAGCACAGGGCTTCGGCGGGGAGCTGTTTTTT
cdr3_aa: CASSPAQGFGGELFF

d_call: NA
j_call: TRBJ1-3
v_call: TRBV19
clone_size: few
cdr3_nt: TGTGCCAGTAGCGACAGTTACTCTGGAAACACCATATATTTT
cdr3_aa: CASSDSYSGNTIYF

d_call: NA
j_call: TRBJ1-5
v_call: TRBV6-1
clone_size: many
cdr3_nt: TGTGCCAGCAGTGAAGAATTTTGGCAGCTTTTTAATCAGCCCCAGCATTTT
cdr3_aa: CASSEEFWQLFNQPQHF

d_call: TRBD1
j_call: TRBJ1-1
v_call: TRBV19
clone_size: many
cdr3_nt: TGTGCCAGTAGTATGGACAGGGACACTGAAGCTTTCTTT
cdr3_aa: CASSMDRDTEAFF

d_call: TRBD2
j_call: TRBJ2-1
v_call: TRBV10-3
clone_size: many
cdr3_nt: TGTGCCGTCCGAAGCCCATCCGGGACTAGCAATGAGCAGTTCTTC
cdr3_aa: CAVRSPSGTSNEQFF

d_call: NA
j_call: TRBJ1-4
v_call: TRBV2
clone_size: many
cdr3_nt: TGTGCCAGCAAATTCTCCACTAATGAAAAACTGTTTTTT
cdr3_aa: CASKFSTNEKLFF

d_call: NA
j_call: TRBJ1-5
v_call: TRBV7-9
clone_size: many
cdr3_nt: TGTGCCAGCAGCTTTCAAGGGGTTCAGCCCCAGCATTTT
cdr3_aa: CASSFQGVQPQHF

d_call: TRBD1
j_call: TRBJ1-5
v_call: TRBV4-1
clone_size: many
cdr3_nt: TGCGCCAGCAGCCCCGGGACAGATAGCAATCAGCCCCAGCATTTT
cdr3_aa: CASSPGTDSNQPQHF

d_call: TRBD1
j_call: TRBJ2-4
v_call: TRBV28
clone_size: many
cdr3_nt: TGTGCCAGCAGTTCTACGGGACAGGGGAGGAACATTCAGTACTTC
cdr3_aa: CASSSTGQGRNIQYF

d_call: TRBD1
j_call: TRBJ2-1
v_call: TRBV12-3/TRBV12-4
clone_size: NA
cdr3_nt: TGTGCCAGCAGTGGGTGGGACAGGGGGGATGAGCAGTTCTTC
cdr3_aa: CASSGWDRGDEQFF

d_call: TRBD1
j_call: TRBJ2-7
v_call: TRBV6-1
clone_size: few
cdr3_nt: TGTGCCAGCAGCCTGGACAGGGGACTTTCCTACGAGCAGTACTTC
cdr3_aa: CASSLDRGLSYEQYF

d_call: TRBD1
j_call: TRBJ2-6
v_call: TRBV3-1
clone_size: many
cdr3_nt: TGTGCCAGCAGTATACCGGGACAGGGGACCAACGTCCTGACTTTC
cdr3_aa: CASSIPGQGTNVLTF

d_call: TRBD1
j_call: TRBJ2-3
v_call: TRBV4-2
clone_size: many
cdr3_nt: TGTGCCAGCAGCCAAGATCCGACAGGGGGCACAGATACGCAGTATTTT
cdr3_aa: CASSQDPTGGTDTQYF

d_call: NA
j_call: TRBJ2-3
v_call: TRBV15
clone_size: many
cdr3_nt: TGTGCCACCAGCAGAGGGGGCAACACAGATACGCAGTATTTT
cdr3_aa: CATSRGGNTDTQYF

d_call: NA
j_call: TRBJ1-2
v_call: TRBV12-3/TRBV12-4
clone_size: NA
cdr3_nt: TGTGCCAGCAGCCCGGGGGTCCAGGGCTATGGCTACACCTTC
cdr3_aa: CASSPGVQGYGYTF

d_call: TRBD1
j_call: TRBJ2-6
v_call: TRBV27
clone_size: many
cdr3_nt: TGTGCCAGCAGTTCCGTGACAGGGTTGAGCTCTGGGGCCAACGTCCTGACTTTC
cdr3_aa: CASSSVTGLSSGANVLTF

d_call: TRBD1
j_call: TRBJ2-4
v_call: TRBV4-1
clone_size: many
cdr3_nt: TGCGCCAGCAGCCAACAGACAGGGACATTAAACATTCAGTACTTC
cdr3_aa: CASSQQTGTLNIQYF

d_call: NA
j_call: TRBJ1-6
v_call: TRBV6-4
clone_size: many
cdr3_nt: TGTGCCAGCAGTGACGGCAGGGAGTTTTCACCCCTCCACTTT
cdr3_aa: CASSDGREFSPLHF

d_call: TRBD1
j_call: TRBJ1-2
v_call: TRBV15
clone_size: few
cdr3_nt: TGTGCCACCAGCGGGGACAGGGGGCGAGGCTACACCTTC
cdr3_aa: CATSGDRGRGYTF

d_call: TRBD1
j_call: TRBJ1-2
v_call: TRBV5-6
clone_size: many
cdr3_nt: TGTGCCAGCAACCCAGGGGGCAGGTACTATGGCTACACCTTC
cdr3_aa: CASNPGGRYYGYTF

d_call: NA
j_call: TRBJ2-1
v_call: TRBV6-1
clone_size: many
cdr3_nt: TGTGCCAGCACCCAAAGGGTAGGCAGGGCCCACAATGAGCAGTTCTTC
cdr3_aa: CASTQRVGRAHNEQFF

d_call: NA
j_call: TRBJ1-6
v_call: TRBV2
clone_size: many
cdr3_nt: TGTGCCAGCAGTTATAACAGGGATTCACCCCTCCACTTT
cdr3_aa: CASSYNRDSPLHF

d_call: NA
j_call: TRBJ2-1
v_call: TRBV27
clone_size: many
cdr3_nt: TGTGCCAGCAGTTTTGAGATTTATGGTAACAATGAGCAGTTCTTC
cdr3_aa: CASSFEIYGNNEQFF

d_call: TRBD2
j_call: TRBJ2-1
v_call: TRBV6-2/TRBV6-3
clone_size: NA
cdr3_nt: TGTGCCAGCAGTCCCCTACGCGGGACTAGCGGGACCTCATTCAATGAGCAGTTCTTC
cdr3_aa: CASSPLRGTSGTSFNEQFF